The present entry profiles one T cell receptor (beta chain) with its context. Data came from immunoSEQ multiplex PCR; TCRdb stores just in-frame clones and leaves some out. The sample includes 53,000 or so clones, more than 80% of them seen just once. These data are taken from a study of T cell responses to AZD1222 COVID-19 vaccine. CDR1 is MNHEY, CDR2 SMNVEV, per germline (reference sequence). The germline V and J ends were trimmed by 2 bases and 7 bases, with 15 bases remaining between them. This CDR3 region has 15 residues. The gene calls are TRBV27 and TRBJ1-5, with a weak D call TRBD1 (6 bases). Sequencing used peripheral blood, obtained on day 0 of MenACWY control vaccination. The receptor was isolated from an adult in good health. The CDR3 DNA reads as TGTGCCAGCAGTTTAGGACAGCTACCGGGCCAGCCCCAGCATTTT. It is translated as CASSLGQLPGQPQHF.